This TCR beta chain was sequenced in a study of cytomegalovirus exposure and HLA in healthy donors. Germline CDR1 is MNHEY and CDR2 is SVGAGI. There are 13 residues in the CDR3. V lost 6 bases, J lost 0 bases, and 6 bases lay in between. Primers included in the PCR were 60 Vbeta and 13 Jbeta primers. Per the authors' pipeline: Later, an analysis found around 77 million unique TCR beta chains, and around 12 million of these were shared. Sequencing used immunoSEQ multiplex PCR; TCRdb keeps in-frame clones, though not all of them. V, J and clone size are taken as reported in that table, and D and trimming were inferred from the DNA itself. The sample contains approximately 150,000 clones, around 79% of which appear only once. The donors comprised healthy bone marrow donors.

The rearrangement joins TRBV6-5 to TRBJ1-5, with D possibly matching TRBD1 (5 bases). The clonotype originates from a woman between 35 and 50 years old in good health and CMV-seropositive. Material for sequencing was PBMCs. CDR3 in DNA: TGTGCCAGCAGGCAGGGTAGCAATCAGCCCCAGCATTTT. Encoded protein: CASRQGSNQPQHF.